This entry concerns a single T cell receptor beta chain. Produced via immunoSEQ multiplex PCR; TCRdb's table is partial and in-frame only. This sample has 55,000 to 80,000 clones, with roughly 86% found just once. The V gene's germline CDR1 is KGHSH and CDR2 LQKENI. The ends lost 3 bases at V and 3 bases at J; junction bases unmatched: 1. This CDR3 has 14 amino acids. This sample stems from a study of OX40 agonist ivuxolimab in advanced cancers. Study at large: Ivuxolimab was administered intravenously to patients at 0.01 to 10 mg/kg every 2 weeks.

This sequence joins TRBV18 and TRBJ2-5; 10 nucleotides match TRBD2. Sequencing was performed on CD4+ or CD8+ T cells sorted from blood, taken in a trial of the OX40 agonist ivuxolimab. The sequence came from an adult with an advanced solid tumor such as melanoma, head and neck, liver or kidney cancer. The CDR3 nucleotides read TGTGCCAGCTCACCGCTAGCGGGAGAAGAGACCCAGTACTTC. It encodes CASSPLAGEETQYF. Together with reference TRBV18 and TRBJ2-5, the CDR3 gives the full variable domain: NAGVMQNPRHLVRRRGQEARLRCSPMKGHSHVYWYRQLPEEGLKFMVYLQKENIIDESGMPKERFSAEFPKEGPSILRIQQVVRGDSAAYFCASSPLAGEETQYFGPGTRLLVL.